A single sample gave rise to the 9 T cell receptor beta chains below, sequenced in a study of Graves' ophthalmopathy and Graves' hyperthyroidism. RNA transcripts provided the template for amplifying TCR beta CDR3 regions. RT-PCR in the first round used HTBI primers; a second-round multiplex PCR followed. Each CDR3 protein is one row after TCRdb ran MiXCR on the multiplex PCR reads. The table records 340,000 or so distinct CDR3 sequences, roughly 17% of them present only once. Sequenced input: peripheral blood. These receptors were taken from an adult man with Graves' ophthalmopathy.

CDR3 loop: CASSFGQGPNSPLHF. The CDR3 DNA sequence: TGTGCCAGCAGTTTCGGACAGGGGCCTAATTCACCCCTCCACTTT. The chain carries TRBV6-5 and TRBJ1-6; 9 bases fit TRBD1. Looked up from germline, CDR1 is MNHEY and CDR2 is SVGAGI. The CDR3 has 15 residues. The V and J ends lost 4 bases and 6 bases, in that order; junction bases with no gene match: 4.

At least ten counts were recorded for this clonotype. The V and J genes are TRBV5-4 and TRBJ1-2; D is perhaps TRBD1 (6 bases). Germline V CDR1 and CDR2: SGHNT, YYREEE (reference sequence). V was trimmed by 4 bases and J by 8 bases, leaving 18 bases between them. The CDR3 has 14 amino acids. This CDR3 is CASSLDRSAGGYTF. The CDR3 DNA reads as TGTGCCAGCAGCCTAGACAGGTCGGCGGGCGGCTACACCTTC.

The genes are TRBV30 and TRBJ1-1; D is possibly TRBD1 (6 bases). Trimming removed 1 base from V and 3 bases from J, with 15 bases in between. The CDR3 is 15 residues long. Germline V gives CDR1 GTSNPN, CDR2 SVGIG (reference sequence). The CDR3: CAWSATGSGDTEAFF. CDR3 coding DNA: TGTGCCTGGAGTGCAACAGGGTCAGGGGACACTGAAGCTTTCTTT.

This clonotype occurred a few times. This sequence joins TRBV12-3 or TRBV12-4 and TRBJ1-5; TRBD1 might be the D (5 bases). The length of the CDR3 is 15 residues. V shed 5 bases and J shed 5 bases, with 16 bases lying between them. CDR3 sequence reads: CASSPGPKKDQPQHF. The CDR3 DNA reads TGTGCCAGCAGTCCGGGACCAAAAAAGGATCAGCCCCAGCATTTT.

The V and J genes are TRBV11-2 and TRBJ2-2; 9 bases align to TRBD2. Looked up from germline, CDR1 is SGHAT and CDR2 is FQNNGV. Trimming cost V 1 base and J 0 bases; bases outside gene matches: 6. The CDR3 contains 18 residues. The CDR3 bases are TGTGCCAGCAGCTTAGGTCTAGCGGGACCTTCGAACACCGGGGAGCTGTTTTTT. This translates into CASSLGLAGPSNTGELFF.

This clonotype came up many times. The genes are TRBV6-5 and TRBJ1-5, with 7 positions matching TRBD1. The CDR3 covers 16 residues. The trim removed 2 bases at V and 2 bases at J, leaving 6 bases unmatched. CDR1 and CDR2 from the germline V gene are MNHEY and SVGAGI. The CDR3 sequence: CASSYRGQGGNQPQHF. CDR3 in DNA: TGTGCCAGCAGTTACCGCGGGCAGGGGGGCAATCAGCCCCAGCATTTT.

There are many counts of this clonotype. This rearrangement joins TRBV6-5 to TRBJ2-5; D not resolved. Trimming shortened V by 2 bases and J by 9 bases, and 22 bases separated the two germline ends. The length of the CDR3 is 16 residues. Germline V CDR1 and CDR2: MNHEY, SVGAGI. DNA for the CDR3: TGTGCCAGCAGTTACCATAGCTTGGAGCCCGATGGGTCCCAGTACTTC. This gives the protein CASSYHSLEPDGSQYF.

This clonotype was detected ten times or more. The V gene is TRBV30, the J gene TRBJ1-3; a possible D gene is TRBD1 (5 bases). This CDR3 has 13 amino acids. Trimming removed 5 bases at V and 1 base at J, with 9 bases between. Germline values: CDR1 GTSNPN, CDR2 SVGIG (reference sequence). The CDR3 protein is CAWGDSSGNTIYF. The CDR3 nucleotides are TGTGCCTGGGGTGACAGTTCTGGAAACACCATATATTTT.

This clonotype was detected many times. The chain carries TRBV18 and TRBJ2-3; D gene ambiguous. The CDR3 length is 14 residues. Trimming took 0 bases from V and 5 from J, leaving 9 bases between them. CDR1 KGHSH and CDR2 LQKENI come from the germline V gene. The CDR3 loop is CASSPPASRDTQYF. Written as DNA, the CDR3 is TGTGCCAGCTCACCACCGGCCAGTAGAGATACGCAGTATTTT.